Presented here are 10 T cell receptor beta chains from one specimen sequenced in a study of blood T cell repertoires in COVID-19. Data came from immunoSEQ multiplex PCR; TCRdb stores just in-frame clones and leaves some out. The sample shows approximately 200,000 clones, more than 65% of them seen only once. Sequencing was carried out using PBMCs or T cells enriched from blood (not recorded which). The receptor source for this set is a middle-aged man who had recovered from COVID-19.

This clone was detected only a few times. The chain uses TRBV14 and TRBJ1-6, with D possibly being TRBD1 (6 bases). CDR1 is SGHDN and CDR2 is FVKESK in the germline V gene. The ends were cut back, 6 bases at V and 3 bases at J, with 12 bases in the middle. The CDR3 consists of 15 residues. The CDR3 loop is CASSFAGDYNSPLHF. Here the CDR3 DNA reads TGTGCCAGCAGTTTCGCAGGGGACTATAATTCACCCCTCCACTTT.

This sequence joins TRBV24-1 and TRBJ1-2, with D hard to call. The CDR3 totals 14 residues. CDR1 is KGHDR and CDR2 is SFDVKD in the germline V gene. Deletions cut 4 bases from V and 0 bases from J, with 8 bases between. CDR3 DNA: TGTGCCACCAGTGACTCTTCTTCTAACTATGGCTACACCTTC. Translation: CATSDSSSNYGYTF.

This clone appeared a few times. This chain uses TRBV5-4 with TRBJ2-7; 11 positions agree with TRBD1. The germline V gene has CDR1 SGHNT and CDR2 YYREEE (reference sequence). J lost 5 bases, V lost 3 bases, and 10 bases had no gene match. The CDR3 contains 16 residues. The CDR3, as DNA: TGTGCCAGCAGCTGGGAGGCTGGACAGGGGGCCAACGAGCAGTACTTC. It is translated as CASSWEAGQGANEQYF. Variable domain in full (rest from reference TRBV5-4 and TRBJ2-7): ETGVTQSPTHLIKTRGQQVTLRCSSQSGHNTVSWYQQALGQGPQFIFQYYREEENGRGNFPPRFSGLQFPNYSSELNVNALELDDSALYLCASSWEAGQGANEQYFGPGTRLTVT.

The V gene is TRBV21-1, the J gene TRBJ2-6; the D call of TRBD1 is as the table states it, not checked on the DNA. TRBV21-1 is described as a pseudogene. This CDR3 spans 21 amino acids. CDR3 sequence: CASSKSPFPGQGTSGANVLTF. CDR3 bases: TGTGCCAGCAGCAAATCGCCCTTCCCGGGACAGGGGACCTCTGGGGCCAACGTCCTGACTTTC.

In DNA, the CDR3 is TGCGCCAGCAGCTTAAACAGGGGGGATACGCAGTATTTT. Translating gives CASSLNRGDTQYF. This chain links TRBV5-1 with TRBJ2-3; TRBD1 matches at 8 bases. This CDR3 has 13 residues. Per the germline V gene, CDR1 is SGHRS and CDR2 is YFSETQ. Trimming cost V 2 bases and J 6 bases; bases outside gene matches: 2.

Here the CDR3 DNA reads TGTGCCAGCAGTTTATTTCATGACCTCGGGACTGAAGCTTTCTTT. Translation: CASSLFHDLGTEAFF. The J gene is TRBJ1-1, the V gene TRBV27, with D unclear. The CDR3 has 15 amino acids. Germline loops: CDR1 MNHEY, CDR2 SMNVEV (reference sequence). Trimming took off 1 base at V and 5 bases at J, with 14 bases between the two ends.

This chain connects TRBV13 to TRBJ1-1; the D is unclear. The CDR3 covers 14 residues. V lost 3 bases and J 1 base, leaving 9 bases between the germline ends. Germline assignment: CDR1 PRHDT and CDR2 FYEKMQ (reference sequence). CDR3 region: CASSFVAGNTEAFF. The CDR3 coding sequence is TGTGCCAGCAGCTTCGTGGCTGGGAACACTGAAGCTTTCTTT. Filled out from reference TRBV13 and TRBJ1-1, the complete variable domain reads AAGVIQSPRHLIKEKRETATLKCYPIPRHDTVYWYQQGPGQDPQFLISFYEKMQSDKGSIPDRFSAQQFSDYHSELNMSSLELGDSALYFCASSFVAGNTEAFFGQGTRLTVV.

The chain recombines TRBV19 with TRBJ2-5, with TRBD2 matching 10 bases. Looked up from germline, CDR1 is LNHDA and CDR2 is SQIVND (reference sequence). The V and J ends lost 4 bases and 5 bases, in that order; junction bases with no gene match: 1. This CDR3 has 13 amino acids. The CDR3 protein is CASSTSGGETQYF. The CDR3 DNA reads TGTGCCAGTAGTACTAGCGGGGGTGAGACCCAGTACTTC.

This clone has only a few counts. The V gene is TRBV5-8, the J gene TRBJ1-4; the D gene is possibly TRBD1 (5 bases). The CDR3 loop spans 12 amino acids. The ends were cut back, 6 bases at V and 8 bases at J, with 11 bases in the middle. Per the germline V gene, CDR1 is SGHTS and CDR2 is YDEGEE. The CDR3 is CASIQKGEKLFF. CDR3 nucleotides: TGTGCCAGCATCCAAAAGGGGGAAAAACTGTTTTTT.

CDR3 sequence reads: CASSLDRVNEQYF. As DNA, the CDR3 is TGTGCCAGCAGTCTCGACAGGGTCAACGAGCAGTACTTC. The chain joins TRBV2 to TRBJ2-7, with 7 bases identical to TRBD1. The CDR3 is 13 amino acids. Germline V CDR1 and CDR2: SNHLY, FYNNEI. The V and J ends lost 5 bases and 5 bases, in that order; junction bases with no gene match: 6.